This record concerns one TCR beta chain sequence. J was trimmed by 4 bases and V by 4 bases; bases with no gene match: 12. This CDR3 is built from 17 residues. Germline values: CDR1 SEHNR, CDR2 FQNEAQ (reference sequence). This entry belongs to a study of cytomegalovirus exposure and HLA in healthy donors. Amplification used 60 Vbeta primers and 13 Jbeta primers. Some clones are missing from TCRdb's copy, which holds only in-frame ones; the method was immunoSEQ multiplex PCR. In the table there are under 300,000 clones, 81% of which are singletons. The TCR originated in a woman between 55 and 75 years old in good health and CMV-seropositive. The rearrangement uses TRBV7-9 and TRBJ2-3; 9 bases align to TRBD2. Sequencing was carried out using PBMCs. CDR3 sequence: CASSSRLAGVRADTQYF. The CDR3 DNA reads TGTGCCAGCAGCTCAAGATTAGCGGGAGTTCGGGCAGATACGCAGTATTTT.